These 27 T cell receptor beta chains were sequenced from one sample in a study of shared clonotypes between healthy human individuals (TCRdb year 2020). The method behind the library was the immunoSEQ multiplex PCR assay. The clones in this table, taken by TCRdb from immuneACCESS, are in-frame only. Not every clone is retained; where verified, under half of the shortfall comes from an unresolved V gene, and the cause of the rest is unknown. The table for this sample lists 800,000 or so clones; 96% of them were counted only once. The top ten clonotypes cover about 0.22% of the sample. CD8 naive samples consisted of CD45RO-negative cells that were positively selected for CCR7, yielding a CD45RA+CCR7+ population without TemRA cells. The sequenced sample was naive CD8+ T cells sorted from blood. The label giving this sample's cell subset or site can be read as: CD45RA+CCR7+. The receptors stem from a man aged 25 to 40 in good health.

The chain carries TRBV19 and TRBJ2-7, with D possibly TRBD2 on 6 matching bases. Trimming shortened V by 7 bases and J by 12 bases, and 19 bases separated the two germline ends. There are 12 residues in the CDR3. The V gene's germline CDR1 is LNHDA and CDR2 SQIVND (reference sequence). The CDR3 coding sequence is TGTGCCAGTACCGGGGGTGGGAGATCGCTGTACTTC. Its translation is CASTGGGRSLYF.

The chain joins TRBV13 to TRBJ2-1; 8 bases agree with TRBD2. The V gene's germline CDR1 is PRHDT and CDR2 FYEKMQ (reference sequence). The V gene end was trimmed by 7 bases and the J gene end by 9 bases; junction bases not matched to a gene: 8. CDR3 size: 13 residues. The CDR3: CASTSGGPIEQFF. The DNA of the CDR3 is TGTGCCAGCACATCGGGAGGGCCGATTGAGCAGTTCTTC.

The CDR3 sequence: CASSPLWTSTDTQYF. The CDR3 nucleotides read TGTGCCAGCAGTCCGTTATGGACAAGCACAGATACGCAGTATTTT. This chain links TRBV27 with TRBJ2-3; a weak D match, TRBD1 (5 bases). CDR1 MNHEY and CDR2 SMNVEV come from the germline V gene (reference sequence). V lost 5 bases to trimming and J lost 0 bases, with 12 bases between them. The CDR3 totals 15 residues.

The chain combines TRBV7-9 with TRBJ2-7; D ambiguous. CDR1 is SEHNR and CDR2 is FQNEAQ in the germline V gene (reference sequence). The V gene lost 4 bases and the J gene lost 7 bases, with 8 bases spanning the gap. The CDR3 runs to 11 residues. The CDR3: CASSWMEEQYF. CDR3 nucleotide sequence: TGTGCCAGCAGCTGGATGGAAGAGCAGTACTTC.

The chain links TRBV9 to TRBJ2-7, with a tentative D call TRBD1 (6 bases). This CDR3 has 16 residues. Germline V gene data show CDR1 as SGDLS and CDR2 as YYNGEE. Trimming took off 2 bases at V and 5 bases at J, with 20 bases between the two ends. The CDR3 loop is CASSVSGQGSVHEQYF. In DNA, the CDR3 is TGTGCCAGCAGCGTCAGCGGTCAGGGGAGCGTCCACGAGCAGTACTTC.

This chain uses TRBV13 with TRBJ2-5, with a tentative D call TRBD2 (5 bases). The V end lost 5 bases, the J end lost 5 bases, and 15 bases lay between the germline ends. The CDR3 has 14 residues. From germline, CDR1 is PRHDT and CDR2 FYEKMQ (reference sequence). This CDR3 reads CASSHTTRSETQYF. CDR3 in DNA: TGTGCCAGCAGCCACACCACTAGATCGGAGACCCAGTACTTC.

The rearrangement joins TRBV29-1 to TRBJ2-5; D remains unclear. V shed 4 bases and J shed 2 bases, with 14 bases lying between them. The CDR3 runs to 14 residues. In germline, CDR1 is SQVTM, CDR2 ANQGSEA. The CDR3 region is CSVVGLGQQETQYF. For the CDR3, the DNA is TGCAGCGTTGTAGGTCTAGGGCAGCAAGAGACCCAGTACTTC.

This rearrangement joins TRBV27 to TRBJ2-7, with TRBD2 as a possible D gene (5 bases). This CDR3 region has 16 residues. Per the germline V gene, CDR1 is MNHEY and CDR2 is SMNVEV (reference sequence). V was shortened by 0 bases and J by 1 base, with 13 bases between the two germline ends. The CDR3 sequence is CASSLSKGSHSYEQYF. CDR3 nucleotide sequence: TGTGCCAGCAGTTTATCGAAAGGGAGTCATTCCTACGAGCAGTACTTC.

This clone was seen just once. The chain carries TRBV7-8 and TRBJ2-5; no clear D. The length of the CDR3 is 17 residues. Germline CDR1 reads SGHVS; CDR2 reads FQNEAQ. With 5 bases removed from V and 5 bases from J, the gap between germline ends came to 24 bases. In DNA, the CDR3 is TGTGCCAGCAGCCTACCCGGATTGGGCCAGCTCGGGGAGACCCAGTACTTC. It codes for CASSLPGLGQLGETQYF.

The chain links TRBV5-1 to TRBJ2-2; 8 positions agree with TRBD2. The CDR3 runs 15 residues. Unmatched junction bases numbered 2, after V lost 2 bases and J lost 2 bases. The V gene's germline CDR1 is SGHRS and CDR2 YFSETQ. The CDR3 coding sequence is TGCGCCAGCAGCTTAACTAGCGGCAACACCGGGGAGCTGTTTTTT. This translates into CASSLTSGNTGELFF.

This chain connects TRBV4-1 to TRBJ2-3; 11 positions agree with TRBD2. The CDR3 length is 16 residues. Germline CDR1 is MGHRA and CDR2 is YSYEKL. Trimming removed 1 base from V and 4 bases from J; junction bases left unmatched: 4. CDR3: CASSQVAGGYADTQYF. CDR3 in DNA: TGCGCCAGCAGCCAAGTAGCGGGAGGGTACGCAGATACGCAGTATTTT.

This clone is a singleton in its sample. The rearrangement links TRBV11-2 to TRBJ2-5; 8 nucleotides agree with TRBD2. V shed 5 bases, J shed 2 bases, and the junction held 10 bases outside the gene matches. Per the germline V gene, CDR1 is SGHAT and CDR2 is FQNNGV. CDR3 length equals 16 residues. CDR3 sequence (DNA): TGTGCCAGCAGCCATAGGGTCGGGAGGGGGCAAGAGACCCAGTACTTC. Translating gives CASSHRVGRGQETQYF.

The V gene is TRBV27, the J gene TRBJ1-2; no clear D. The CDR3 covers 13 residues. With 2 bases removed from V and 8 bases from J, the gap between germline ends came to 12 bases. The V gene's germline CDR1 is MNHEY and CDR2 SMNVEV (reference sequence). CDR3 DNA: TGTGCCAGCAGTTTACTGGGAGGAGACGGCTACACCTTC. It encodes CASSLLGGDGYTF.

The chain is built from TRBV6-6 and TRBJ1-1; D is undetermined. Germline lookup yields CDR1 MNHNY and CDR2 SVGAGI (reference sequence). The ends were cut back, 5 bases at V and 5 bases at J, with 9 bases in the middle. The CDR3 is 12 amino acids. CDR3 amino acids: CASSRVGTEAFF. The CDR3 DNA reads TGTGCCAGCAGTCGAGTAGGGACTGAAGCTTTCTTT.

V usage is TRBV27 and J usage is TRBJ2-2; D not certain. The CDR3 has 15 amino acids. The germline V and J ends were trimmed by 0 bases and 4 bases, with 9 bases remaining between them. The germline V gene encodes CDR1 MNHEY and CDR2 SMNVEV (reference sequence). The CDR3 reads CASSLSAASTGELFF. As DNA, the CDR3 is TGTGCCAGCAGTTTATCGGCAGCGAGCACCGGGGAGCTGTTTTTT.

This chain uses TRBV5-6 with TRBJ1-2, with 11 positions matching TRBD1. The V segment lost 4 bases and the J segment 5 bases; nucleotides outside the gene matches: 13. CDR3 size: 17 residues. In germline, CDR1 is SGHDT, CDR2 YYEEEE. The CDR3 sequence: CASSPDRGLNPRYGYTF. Here the CDR3 DNA reads TGTGCCAGCAGCCCGGACAGGGGGCTTAATCCCCGTTATGGCTACACCTTC.

The V gene is TRBV7-9, the J gene TRBJ2-7; D is perhaps TRBD1 (7 bases). Germline loops: CDR1 SEHNR, CDR2 FQNEAQ (reference sequence). V lost 5 bases and J lost 5, with 13 bases in between. The CDR3 sequence is 13 residues long. The CDR3 spells CASSPRGVNEQYF. The CDR3 DNA is TGTGCCAGCAGCCCCAGGGGGGTCAACGAGCAGTACTTC.

The rearrangement uses TRBV2 and TRBJ2-3; D remains ambiguous. Trimming took off 3 bases at V and 6 bases at J, with 10 bases between the two ends. Germline V gene sequence: CDR1 SNHLY, CDR2 FYNNEI. This CDR3 is built from 13 residues. The CDR3 region is CASSETLFDTQYF. The CDR3 DNA reads TGTGCCAGCAGTGAGACCCTTTTCGATACGCAGTATTTT.

V is TRBV5-4 and J is TRBJ2-5; the D is unclear. The CDR3 contains 12 residues. Germline CDR1 is SGHNT and CDR2 is YYREEE (reference sequence). Trimming stripped 4 bases from V and 13 bases from J, with 17 bases between. CDR3 loop: CASSNLAEDVYF. The CDR3 coding sequence is TGTGCCAGCAGCAATTTGGCCGAGGACGTGTACTTC.

V usage is TRBV6-6 and J usage is TRBJ2-1; TRBD1 or TRBD2 may be the D gene (5 bases each). The CDR3 length is 14 residues. Trimming took 6 bases from V and 6 from J, leaving 15 bases between them. Germline V lookup: CDR1 MNHNY, CDR2 SVGAGI (reference sequence). The CDR3 sequence is CASRRRGTTNEQFF. As DNA, the CDR3 is TGTGCCAGCAGGCGTAGAGGGACCACCAATGAGCAGTTCTTC.

The chain couples TRBV7-2 to TRBJ2-7; D ambiguous. The V gene's germline CDR1 is SGHTA and CDR2 FQGNSA. The V gene lost 7 bases and the J gene lost 7 bases, with 14 bases spanning the gap. CDR3 length: 12 amino acids. The CDR3 nucleotides are TGTGCCAGCAACGTAGGAGTGGTTGAGCAGTACTTC. Residues: CASNVGVVEQYF.

The chain joins TRBV9 to TRBJ2-1; no clear D. This CDR3 is built from 12 residues. From germline, CDR1 is SGDLS and CDR2 YYNGEE. Trimming took off 7 bases at V and 8 bases at J, with 13 bases between the two ends. The DNA for the CDR3 is TGTGCCAGCGGAGCTCCTGCCGATGAGCAGTTCTTC. It encodes CASGAPADEQFF.

V usage is TRBV29-1 and J usage is TRBJ2-5; D is unresolved. The CDR3 extends over 12 amino acids. V was clipped by 5 bases and J by 14 bases, with 21 bases between them. Germline V gives CDR1 SQVTM, CDR2 ANQGSEA. Here the CDR3 reads CSVLREDLIKYF. DNA for the CDR3: TGCAGCGTTTTGCGCGAGGATTTGATAAAATACTTC.

V is TRBV15 and J is TRBJ2-7, with D perhaps matching TRBD2 (6 bases). CDR3 length equals 15 residues. The germline CDR1 and CDR2 sequences are LNHNV and YYDKDF (reference sequence). V was shortened by 0 bases and J by 7 bases, with 16 bases between the two germline ends. The CDR3 protein is CATSRDFTGVLEQYF. In DNA form, the CDR3 reads TGTGCCACCAGCAGAGATTTCACGGGAGTATTAGAGCAGTACTTC.

This chain's CDR3 is CASSLGERDGSNEQFF. The DNA for the CDR3 is TGCGCCAGCAGCTTGGGGGAGCGGGATGGGAGCAATGAGCAGTTCTTC. V gene TRBV5-1 combines with J gene TRBJ2-1, with 7 bases fitting TRBD2. Germline values: CDR1 SGHRS, CDR2 YFSETQ. V lost 0 bases, J lost 6 bases, and 9 bases stayed unmatched. The CDR3 covers 16 residues.

This clone is a singleton in its sample. DNA of the CDR3: TGTGCCAGCAGCCAAGGGGACGACTATGGCTACACCTTC. Translated, it gives CASSQGDDYGYTF. This chain connects TRBV13 to TRBJ1-2; D perhaps matches TRBD1 (5 bases). The V end was cut by 5 bases, the J end by 3 bases, with 10 bases between. CDR1 and CDR2 (germline): PRHDT, FYEKMQ (reference sequence). CDR3 length: 13 residues.

The V call is TRBV6-5, the J call TRBJ2-1; 9 nucleotides match TRBD2. CDR1 MNHEY and CDR2 SVGAGI come from the germline V gene. J was trimmed by 5 bases and V by 5 bases; bases with no gene match: 7. The CDR3 runs to 15 residues. CDR3 protein: CASSPPGLAHNEQFF. The DNA for the CDR3 is TGTGCCAGCAGTCCACCGGGACTAGCCCACAATGAGCAGTTCTTC.